This T cell receptor beta chain was sequenced for a study of graft-versus-host responses after intestinal transplantation. For this clone: What it recognizes is unknown.

TCRdb's table, derived via immunoSEQ multiplex PCR, lists solely in-frame clones and lacks some. The sample shows 74,000 or so clones, around 92% of them seen only once. Study-wide findings and caveats: Those patients showing graft-donor T cell macrochimerism displayed high graft-versus-host to host-versus-graft clonal ratios in allografts.

Sequencing was performed on PBMCs, taken 98 days after intestinal transplantation. This TCR derives from a human patient who received an intestinal transplant, so some T cells may come from the graft donor.

CDR3 in DNA: TGTGCCAGCTCACCTCACAGGGGGTATGAGCAGTTCTTC. Residues: CASSPHRGYEQFF. The chain recombines TRBV18 with TRBJ2-1; 8 bases align to TRBD1. Germline V gene sequence: CDR1 KGHSH, CDR2 LQKENI. This CDR3 has 13 amino acids. V lost 3 bases, J lost 8 bases, and 3 bases stayed unmatched.